The rows below give T cell receptor beta chains drawn from one sample of a study of STAT5B mutations in CD4+ large granular lymphocyte leukemia. Method: immunoSEQ multiplex PCR; TCRdb's copy keeps in-frame clones and lacks some. The table shows roughly 32,000 clones, with 72% occurring only once. Sequenced: CD4+ T cells from blood buffy coats. These receptor sequences come from a human donor in good health. Each CDR3 is given with its conserved first and last residue. Each record gives: J gene, D gene, clone size, CDR3 length, V gene, CDR3 DNA, CDR3 protein. D genes are given only for firm matches. Part of the rows lack a size; the others show once, few, many or a class for expanded clones.

J: TRBJ2-5
D: TRBD2
size: -
length: 14
V: TRBV9
DNA: TGTGCCAGCAGCGCAAGCGGGGCGAGGGAGACCCAGTACTTC
CDR3: CASSASGARETQYF

J: TRBJ1-3
D: -
size: -
length: 15
V: TRBV7-2
DNA: TGTGCCAGCAGCTTACTAGGTGTCTCTGGAAACACCATATATTTT
CDR3: CASSLLGVSGNTIYF

J: TRBJ2-7
D: TRBD2
size: -
length: 18
V: TRBV5-1
DNA: TGCGCCAGCAGCTTGGAGGGACTAGCGGGGGGTTCCCCCTACGAGCAGTACTTC
CDR3: CASSLEGLAGGSPYEQYF

J: TRBJ2-7
D: -
size: -
length: 13
V: TRBV11-2
DNA: TGTGCCAGCAGCTTAGGGCAGGGAGGCGAGCAGTACTTC
CDR3: CASSLGQGGEQYF

J: TRBJ1-1
D: -
size: -
length: 18
V: TRBV4-3
DNA: TGCGCCAGCAGCCAAGGACACGCGCCAGTCAACGGGAACACTGAAGCTTTCTTT
CDR3: CASSQGHAPVNGNTEAFF

J: TRBJ1-6
D: -
size: -
length: 13
V: TRBV19
DNA: TGTGCCAGTTCACAGGGAGAAAATTCACCCCTCCACTTT
CDR3: CASSQGENSPLHF

J: TRBJ1-2
D: -
size: -
length: 14
V: TRBV10-3
DNA: TGTGCCATCAGTCCCTCCCCGTCAGCTAGGGGCTACACCTTC
CDR3: CAISPSPSARGYTF

J: TRBJ1-1
D: -
size: once
length: 14
V: TRBV10-1
DNA: TGCGCCAGCACCCGGGTTGGCTCGAACACTGAAGCTTTCTTT
CDR3: CASTRVGSNTEAFF

J: TRBJ1-1
D: -
size: -
length: 16
V: TRBV9
DNA: TGTGCCAGCAGCGTAGATTTGACTCACCCCCCCCGGGCGGCTTTCTTT
CDR3: CASSVDLTHPPRAAFF

J: TRBJ1-2
D: TRBD1
size: -
length: 16
V: TRBV4-2
DNA: TGTGCCAGCAGCCAAGTCCTGGGACAGACATTCTATGGCTACACCTTC
CDR3: CASSQVLGQTFYGYTF

J: TRBJ2-3
D: TRBD2
size: once
length: 14
V: TRBV5-1
DNA: TGCGCCAGCAGCCCGGGGGGATGGACAGATACGCAGTATTTT
CDR3: CASSPGGWTDTQYF

J: TRBJ1-1
D: -
size: few
length: 14
V: TRBV7-9
DNA: TGTGCCAGCAGCCCAGGGGATCGGAACACTGAAGCTTTCTTT
CDR3: CASSPGDRNTEAFF

J: TRBJ2-5
D: -
size: -
length: 11
V: TRBV19
DNA: TGTGCCAGTAGTAAAGAAGAGACCCAGTACTTC
CDR3: CASSKEETQYF

J: TRBJ1-1
D: TRBD1
size: -
length: 12
V: TRBV30
DNA: TGTGCCTGTGAACAGGGGGACACTGAAGCTTTCTTT
CDR3: CACEQGDTEAFF

J: TRBJ1-1
D: -
size: -
length: 13
V: TRBV7-9
DNA: TGTGCCAGCAGCTTAGTAGTGGCGCAAGAAGCTTTCTTT
CDR3: CASSLVVAQEAFF

J: TRBJ1-2
D: -
size: medium-sized
length: 12
V: TRBV7-9
DNA: TGTGCCAGCAGCTTACAGGGTTTTGGCTACACCTTC
CDR3: CASSLQGFGYTF

J: TRBJ2-3
D: -
size: -
length: 15
V: TRBV7-3
DNA: TGTGCCAGCAGCGTGTTGGGGGCGAGATCAGATACGCAGTATTTT
CDR3: CASSVLGARSDTQYF

J: TRBJ1-2
D: -
size: -
length: 14
V: TRBV6-1
DNA: TGTGCCAGCAGTGAGGGACAAGTTAACTATGGCTACACCTTC
CDR3: CASSEGQVNYGYTF

J: TRBJ2-3
D: TRBD2
size: -
length: 17
V: TRBV5-6
DNA: TGTGCCAGCAGCCTAGGACTAGCGGGCGGACGCACAGATACGCAGTATTTT
CDR3: CASSLGLAGGRTDTQYF

J: TRBJ2-3
D: -
size: -
length: 14
V: TRBV18
DNA: TGTGCCAGCTCACCCCAGCAGGGCACAGATACGCAGTATTTT
CDR3: CASSPQQGTDTQYF

J: TRBJ2-3
D: TRBD1
size: -
length: 16
V: TRBV6-6
DNA: TGTGCCAGCAGTTCCAGTTGGGACAGGGGGCAAGATACGCAGTATTTT
CDR3: CASSSSWDRGQDTQYF

J: TRBJ2-7
D: TRBD2
size: once
length: 15
V: TRBV5-5
DNA: TGTGCCAGCAGCTTGGCGGGGGGTCCCCCCTACGAGCAGTACTTC
CDR3: CASSLAGGPPYEQYF

J: TRBJ1-1
D: -
size: -
length: 13
V: TRBV19
DNA: TGTGCCAGTAGTACAAACATTAACACTGAAGCTTTCTTT
CDR3: CASSTNINTEAFF

J: TRBJ1-1
D: -
size: -
length: 14
V: TRBV5-1
DNA: TGCGCCAGCAGCTCGACCGATGGGTGGGCTGAAGCTTTCTTT
CDR3: CASSSTDGWAEAFF

J: TRBJ2-1
D: -
size: -
length: 15
V: TRBV19
DNA: TGTGCCAGTAGTATAGATCTAGAAGCCTGGAATGAGCAGTTCTTC
CDR3: CASSIDLEAWNEQFF

J: TRBJ2-2
D: TRBD1
size: -
length: 16
V: TRBV5-4
DNA: TGTGCCAGCAGCTTGGGGGCAGGGGGCTATAGCGGGGAGCTGTTTTTT
CDR3: CASSLGAGGYSGELFF

J: TRBJ2-5
D: TRBD2
size: -
length: 15
V: TRBV5-1
DNA: TGCGCCAGCAGCTTGGGACTAGCGGACCAAGAGACCCAGTACTTC
CDR3: CASSLGLADQETQYF

J: TRBJ2-5
D: -
size: -
length: 15
V: TRBV9
DNA: TGTGCCAGCAGCGTAGCTACTGTGGGGGGAGAGACCCAGTACTTC
CDR3: CASSVATVGGETQYF

J: TRBJ2-2
D: -
size: -
length: 13
V: TRBV10-3
DNA: TGTGCCATCAGCCCTGGGAGCACCGGGGAGCTGTTTTTT
CDR3: CAISPGSTGELFF

J: TRBJ2-7
D: TRBD1
size: -
length: 17
V: TRBV5-6
DNA: TGTGCCAGCAGCTCGGTCCCGGGACAGGGGACCCCCTACGAGCAGTACTTC
CDR3: CASSSVPGQGTPYEQYF

J: TRBJ2-7
D: TRBD1
size: few
length: 15
V: TRBV6-1
DNA: TGTGCCAGCAGTGAATGGGGCAGGGGGTCCCACGAGCAGTACTTC
CDR3: CASSEWGRGSHEQYF

J: TRBJ2-1
D: -
size: few
length: 14
V: TRBV2
DNA: TGTGCCAGCAGTGTGAGGGAAGGAGCCAATGAGCAGTTCTTC
CDR3: CASSVREGANEQFF

J: TRBJ1-5
D: TRBD1
size: few
length: 15
V: TRBV9
DNA: TGTGCCAGCAGCGTAGGCACAGGGGGAAGTCAGCCCCAGCATTTT
CDR3: CASSVGTGGSQPQHF

J: TRBJ1-1
D: -
size: -
length: 16
V: TRBV9
DNA: TGTGCCAGCAGTATCGACGGCGGGGCTAGGGGCACTGAAGCTTTCTTT
CDR3: CASSIDGGARGTEAFF

J: TRBJ2-7
D: -
size: once
length: 17
V: TRBV15
DNA: TGTGCCACCAGCAGAGATGACGGTTGGCCTCCGCCCTACGAGCAGTACTTC
CDR3: CATSRDDGWPPPYEQYF

J: TRBJ2-5
D: TRBD2
size: -
length: 15
V: TRBV6-1
DNA: TGTGCCAGCAGTGAAGTTGGACTAGTGGGAGAGACCCAGTACTTC
CDR3: CASSEVGLVGETQYF